A selection of T cell receptor beta chains follows, all from one sample in a study of blood T cell repertoires in COVID-19. Sequenced by immunoSEQ multiplex PCR; TCRdb stores in-frame clones only, minus some. The sample has around 250,000 clones, about four fifths seen once. The specimen sequenced was peripheral blood. These receptors originate from a woman aged 40 to 49 who had recovered from COVID-19. Both conserved end residues are part of each CDR3. The order of the fields is clone size, D gene, V gene, J gene, CDR3 DNA, CDR3 protein. D genes are given only for firm matches. The size of a clone is reported for some rows only, either as once, few or many, or as a class for expanded clones.

>.|.|TRBV29-1|TRBJ2-5
TGCAGCGCCCGGGCAGGGGCCAATATACAAGAGACCCAGTACTTC
CSARAGANIQETQYF
>.|.|TRBV27|TRBJ2-1
TGTGCCAGCAGTTCCAGCTCCTACAATGAGCAGTTCTTC
CASSSSSYNEQFF
>once|TRBD1|TRBV4-1|TRBJ2-2
TGCGCCAGCAGCCAAGAGGACAGGGTGGACACCGGGGAGCTGTTTTTT
CASSQEDRVDTGELFF
>.|TRBD1|TRBV19|TRBJ1-2
TGTGCCAGTGCCGGGACAGCCGAAAATGGCTACACCTTC
CASAGTAENGYTF
>.|.|TRBV7-2|TRBJ2-7
TGTGCCAGCAGCTTCCCTGCTACCTACGAGCAGTACTTC
CASSFPATYEQYF
>.|TRBD1|TRBV10-3|TRBJ1-5
TGTGCCATCAGTGAACCGGGACAGGGGTCACGGCAGCCCCAGCATTTT
CAISEPGQGSRQPQHF
>.|.|TRBV6-5|TRBJ2-7
TGTGCCAGCAGTTTAGGCGGCTCCTACGAGCAGTACTTC
CASSLGGSYEQYF
>.|TRBD2|TRBV29-1|TRBJ2-1
TGCAGCGTTGAAGATCGGAGCGGGGGGGTAGACAATGAGCAGTTCTTC
CSVEDRSGGVDNEQFF
>.|.|TRBV5-4|TRBJ2-2
TGTGCCAGCAGCAAAAACCGGGACACCGGGGAGCTGTTTTTT
CASSKNRDTGELFF
>.|TRBD1|TRBV6-5|TRBJ1-1
TGTGCCAGCAAGAGGGGGCTGTTCACTGAAGCTTTCTTT
CASKRGLFTEAFF
>.|.|TRBV5-5|TRBJ1-6
TGTGCCAGCAGCTTGCGGGATCCACCCCTCCACTTT
CASSLRDPPLHF
>.|.|TRBV28|TRBJ2-5
TGTGCCAGCAGTGTTAGCGTACAAGAGACCCAGTACTTC
CASSVSVQETQYF
>.|TRBD1|TRBV6-5|TRBJ1-2
TGTGCCAGCAGTTACTCCGGACAGGGGAACGGCTACACCTTC
CASSYSGQGNGYTF
>.|.|TRBV28|TRBJ2-2
TGTGCCACGATAGACACGAACACCGGGGAGCTGTTTTTT
CATIDTNTGELFF
>.|TRBD2|TRBV27|TRBJ2-3
TGTGCCAGCAGTTTGACTAGCGGGGGCGATACGCAGTATTTT
CASSLTSGGDTQYF
>many|.|TRBV6-6|TRBJ1-5
TGTGCCAGCAGTTACGGAGATGGGCAGCCCCAGCATTTT
CASSYGDGQPQHF
>few|TRBD1|TRBV9|TRBJ2-7
TGTGCCAGCAGCGGGGGGACAGCCTCCTACGAGCAGTACTTC
CASSGGTASYEQYF
>.|TRBD2|TRBV30|TRBJ2-7
TGTGCCTGGACCCCCCCGGGAGGAGGGGATTACGAGCAGTACTTC
CAWTPPGGGDYEQYF
>.|.|TRBV30|TRBJ2-2
TGTGCCTGGAGTGTACGGCGGGACAGCGAGCTGTTTTTT
CAWSVRRDSELFF
>.|.|TRBV19|TRBJ1-1
TGTGCCAGTAGTATAACAGAATACACTGAAGCTTTCTTT
CASSITEYTEAFF
>.|.|TRBV5-1|TRBJ2-7
TGCGCCAGCAGCCCAAAACCGGACACTTACGAGCAGTACTTC
CASSPKPDTYEQYF
>.|.|TRBV11-1|TRBJ1-1
TGTGCCAGCAGCTTAGTACCAGGTAACACTGAAGCTTTCTTT
CASSLVPGNTEAFF
>.|TRBD1|TRBV10-3|TRBJ2-1
TGTGCCATCAGTGAGTCGACAGGGGCGCGAAACAATGAGCAGTTCTTC
CAISESTGARNNEQFF
>.|TRBD2|TRBV19|TRBJ2-3
TGTGCCAGTACAACTAGCGGGGGGGCGACAGATACGCAGTATTTT
CASTTSGGATDTQYF
>.|.|TRBV5-1|TRBJ1-5
TGCGCCAGCAGCTTGGGGGACAACAATCAGCCCCAGCATTTT
CASSLGDNNQPQHF
>.|.|TRBV18|TRBJ1-1
TGTGCCAGCTCCTCCGGGTTGAACACTGAAGCTTTCTTT
CASSSGLNTEAFF
>few|.|TRBV2|TRBJ1-1
TGTGCCAGCACCAAGGGGGTTATGAACACTGAAGCTTTCTTT
CASTKGVMNTEAFF
>.|.|TRBV7-9|TRBJ1-2
TGTGCCAGCAGCTTAGCTGGCCTAGTTCACTATGGCTACACCTTC
CASSLAGLVHYGYTF
>.|.|TRBV29-1|TRBJ2-7
TGCAGCGTTGGAGTCGCCGGACAGTCCGCCTACGAGCAGTACTTC
CSVGVAGQSAYEQYF
>.|TRBD1|TRBV24-1|TRBJ2-7
TGTGCCCCCACGTCTTTTCACGTCAGGGGGCAGGACGAGCAGTACTTC
CAPTSFHVRGQDEQYF
>.|.|TRBV6-5|TRBJ2-4
TGTGCCAGCATGGGTGGGGCAGGGGAGAACATTCAGTACTTC
CASMGGAGENIQYF
>once|.|TRBV27|TRBJ1-6
TGTGCCAGCAGTCCCGAGCATAATTCACCCCTCCACTTT
CASSPEHNSPLHF
>.|.|TRBV5-1|TRBJ2-1
TGCGCCAGCAGTAGCAGGGTATCCCCCTATTCCTACAATGAGCAGTTCTTC
CASSSRVSPYSYNEQFF
>.|.|TRBV6-5|TRBJ1-1
TGTGCCAGCAGCTTACTAGAAAACACTGAAGCTTTCTTT
CASSLLENTEAFF
>few|TRBD1|TRBV24-1|TRBJ2-5
TGTGCCACCAGTGATTTCAAGGGGGCGTCACGGGAGACCCAGTACTTC
CATSDFKGASRETQYF
>.|.|TRBV5-1|TRBJ2-5
TGCGCCAGCAGCCCGTCGGGGTCTAAAGAGACCCAGTACTTC
CASSPSGSKETQYF
>few|TRBD1|TRBV28|TRBJ1-2
TGTGCCAGCAGTATAGGGACAGGCCGACCCTATGGCTACACCTTC
CASSIGTGRPYGYTF
>once|TRBD2|TRBV3-1/TRBV3-2|TRBJ2-3
TGTGCCAGCGGTTTTGTAGCGGGGACAGATACGCAGTATTTT
CASGFVAGTDTQYF
>.|.|TRBV7-2|TRBJ1-2
TGTGCCAGCAGCTTGGGGGGGTCGTCGCGGGGCTACACCTTC
CASSLGGSSRGYTF
>.|.|TRBV6-5|TRBJ1-4
TGTGCCAGCAGTCCCACATGGGCATATAATGAAAAACTGTTTTTT
CASSPTWAYNEKLFF
>.|.|TRBV7-9|TRBJ2-2
TGTGCCAGCAGCTTAGCGCAAAGGGGCTCGGTCACCGGGGAGCTGTTTTTT
CASSLAQRGSVTGELFF
>.|.|TRBV19|TRBJ2-5
TGTGCCAGTAGTATGTCAACCAGCGGGCCACAAGAGACCCAGTACTTC
CASSMSTSGPQETQYF
>.|TRBD1|TRBV5-1|TRBJ1-4
TGCGCCAGCAGCTCAGGACAGGGGGAGGAAAAACTGTTTTTT
CASSSGQGEEKLFF
>once|.|TRBV5-6|TRBJ1-1
TGTGCCAGCTCCGACGGAGGATCGAACACTGAAGCTTTCTTT
CASSDGGSNTEAFF
>.|TRBD1|TRBV18|TRBJ2-7
TGTGCCAGCTCACATCAGGACAGGGTCTCCTACGAGCAGTACTTC
CASSHQDRVSYEQYF
>.|TRBD2|TRBV6-5|TRBJ2-3
TGTGCCAGCAGCGTGACTAGCAGCCCAGATACGCAGTATTTT
CASSVTSSPDTQYF
>few|TRBD1|TRBV5-1|TRBJ1-6
TGCGCCAGCAGCTCGACCCTCCGGGACAGAAATTCACCCCTCCACTTT
CASSSTLRDRNSPLHF
>once|TRBD2|TRBV18|TRBJ2-1
TGTGCCAGCTCCCTCGGACTAGCGGCCAACAATGAGCAGTTCTTC
CASSLGLAANNEQFF
>.|TRBD1|TRBV30|TRBJ1-2
TGTGCCTGGAGGACAGGGGAGAGCTATGGCTACACCTTC
CAWRTGESYGYTF
>.|TRBD2|TRBV7-2|TRBJ2-5
TGTGCCAGCAGCTTCAGTAGCGGGGGGGCGGAGACCCAGTACTTC
CASSFSSGGAETQYF